This T cell receptor (beta chain) is from a study of response to subunit inactivated influenza vaccine. General observations from the study: It was the authors' suggestion that each seasonal influenza vaccination recruits few new T cells.

The CDR3 runs 15 residues. Germline loops: CDR1 LGHNA, CDR2 YNFKEQ. V was pared by 4 bases and J by 7 bases, with 12 bases of the junction left unmatched. TCRdb re-analysed the RT-PCR reads in MiXCR, keeping a single row per CDR3 protein. The profile shows about 700,000 distinct CDR3 sequences, over 11% of them singletons. This clonotype has more than one count but fewer than ten. Its antigen is unidentified. The chain couples TRBV4-2 to TRBJ2-7; TRBD2 matches 8 bases. The receptor was isolated from a man in his fifties who received an inactivated influenza vaccine. The material sequenced was PBMCs from blood, taken approximately 15 days before vaccination. CDR3 in amino acids: CASSPTPGGNGEQYF. The CDR3 DNA sequence: TGTGCCAGCAGCCCCACCCCGGGGGGGAATGGAGAGCAGTACTTC.